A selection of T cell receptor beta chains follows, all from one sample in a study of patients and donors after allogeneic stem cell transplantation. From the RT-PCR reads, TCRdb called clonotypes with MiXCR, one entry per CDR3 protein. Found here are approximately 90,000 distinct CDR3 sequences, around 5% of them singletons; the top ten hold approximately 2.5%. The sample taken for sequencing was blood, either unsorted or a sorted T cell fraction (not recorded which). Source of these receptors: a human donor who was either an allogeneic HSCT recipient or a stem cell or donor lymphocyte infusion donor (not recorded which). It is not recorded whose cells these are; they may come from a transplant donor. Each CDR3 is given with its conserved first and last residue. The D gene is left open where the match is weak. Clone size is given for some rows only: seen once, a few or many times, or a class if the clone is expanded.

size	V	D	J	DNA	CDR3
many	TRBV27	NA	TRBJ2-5	TGTGCCAGCAGGAGCTTAATGGAGACCCAGTACTTC	CASRSLMETQYF
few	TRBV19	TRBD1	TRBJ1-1	TGTGCCAGTAGTCATAATCCAAGGACAGGGATGAACACTGAAGCTTTCTTT	CASSHNPRTGMNTEAFF
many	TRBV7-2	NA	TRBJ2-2	TGTGCCAGCAGCTATGAGGCTTTGCAGGGCGGGGAGCTGTTTTTT	CASSYEALQGGELFF
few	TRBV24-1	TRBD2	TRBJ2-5	TGTGCCACCAGTGACCCACGGCGGGGGGCAGATGAAGGGACCCAGTACTTC	CATSDPRRGADEGTQYF
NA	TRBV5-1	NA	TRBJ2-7	TGCGCCAGCAGCACCACGGGACGAGGGGCAGGGGAGCAGTACTTC	CASSTTGRGAGEQYF
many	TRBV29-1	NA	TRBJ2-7	TGCAGTGGTGGTCCGGGACCTAACTACGAGCAGTACTTC	CSGGPGPNYEQYF
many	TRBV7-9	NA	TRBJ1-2	TGTGCCAGCAGCTTAGGTGGCTTCTATGGCTACACCTTC	CASSLGGFYGYTF
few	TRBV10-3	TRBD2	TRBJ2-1	TGTGCCATCAGTGGGACTAGCGGGGGCCCAGGGAGGAATGAGCAGTTCTTC	CAISGTSGGPGRNEQFF
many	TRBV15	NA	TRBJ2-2	TGTGCCACCAGCACCGGGGGCGATACCGGGGAGCTGTTTTTT	CATSTGGDTGELFF
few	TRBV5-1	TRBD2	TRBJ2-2	TGCGCCAGCAGCTTGGACCCGGGGGGTCTGTTTAAGACCGGGGAGCTGTTTTTT	CASSLDPGGLFKTGELFF
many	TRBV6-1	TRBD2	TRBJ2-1	TGTGCCAGCAGTGAAGTCCTAGCGGGAGATGAGCAGTTCTTC	CASSEVLAGDEQFF
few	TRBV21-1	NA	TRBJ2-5	TGTGCCAGCAGCAAAGGACCGGAGACTAGCATCATCCAGTACTTC	CASSKGPETSIIQYF
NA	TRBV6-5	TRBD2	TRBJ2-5	TGTGCCACCAGGACTAGCGTAGAGACCCAGTACTTC	CATRTSVETQYF
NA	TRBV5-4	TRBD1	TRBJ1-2	TGTGCCAGCAGCTTGGTCGGTCGACAGGGTAGCTCAAGCTACACCTTC	CASSLVGRQGSSSYTF
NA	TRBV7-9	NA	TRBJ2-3	TGTGCCAGCAGCTGGGGGGGGGGCGTCACAGATACGCAGTATTTT	CASSWGGGVTDTQYF
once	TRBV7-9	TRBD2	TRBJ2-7	TGTGCCAGCAGCAACCCGACTACTAGCGCCGAGCAGTACTTC	CASSNPTTSAEQYF
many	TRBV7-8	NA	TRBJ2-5	TGTGCCAGCAGCTTTCGGGGCCCCCTTGGGGAGACCCAGTACTTC	CASSFRGPLGETQYF
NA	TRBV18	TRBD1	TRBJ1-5	TGTGCCAGCTCACCACCGACAGGGGTGGGCAATCAGCCCCAGCATTTT	CASSPPTGVGNQPQHF
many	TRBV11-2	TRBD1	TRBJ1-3	TGTGCCAGCAGCTTAACCAGGGGGTCTGGAAACACCATATATTTT	CASSLTRGSGNTIYF
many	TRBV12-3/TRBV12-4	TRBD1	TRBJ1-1	TGTGCCAGCAGAGAACAGGGGGCGCGCACTGAAGCTTTCTTT	CASREQGARTEAFF
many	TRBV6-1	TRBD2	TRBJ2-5	TGTGCCAGCAGGGGAGCGGGGGGGCCCCAAGAGACCCAGTACTTC	CASRGAGGPQETQYF
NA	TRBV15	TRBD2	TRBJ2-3	TGTGCCACCAGCAGGGGGGGAGTAGCGGGAGCGGGAGATACGCAGTATTTT	CATSRGGVAGAGDTQYF
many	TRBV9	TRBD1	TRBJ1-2	TGTGCCAGCAGCCCTACCGGGACAGATAGATCTAACTATGGCTACACCTTC	CASSPTGTDRSNYGYTF
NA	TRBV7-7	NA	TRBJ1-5	TGTGCTAGCAGCTTAAGGGCAGACCGCAATCAGCCCCAGCATTTT	CASSLRADRNQPQHF
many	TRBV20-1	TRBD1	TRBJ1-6	TGCAGTGCTCTCCGGGACAGCTATAATTCACCCCTCCACTTT	CSALRDSYNSPLHF
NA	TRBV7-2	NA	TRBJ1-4	TGTGCCAGCAGCTTCCCCGGACTGGACGAAAAACTGTTTTTT	CASSFPGLDEKLFF
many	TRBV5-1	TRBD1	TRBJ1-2	TGCGCCAGCAGCTTGGCCGGGACAGGGAACTATGGCTACACCTTC	CASSLAGTGNYGYTF
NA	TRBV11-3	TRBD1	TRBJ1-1	TGTGCCAGCAGCCGACAGGGTCCGAACACTGAAGCTTTCTTT	CASSRQGPNTEAFF
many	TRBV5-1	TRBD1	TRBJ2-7	TGCGCCAGCAGCTTGGAAACCCCGGACAGGGGGAACGAGCAGTACTTC	CASSLETPDRGNEQYF
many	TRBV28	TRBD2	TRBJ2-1	TGTGCCAGCAGTTCACCCCCTTCTAGCGGGGGCCACTACAATGAGCAGTTCTTC	CASSSPPSSGGHYNEQFF
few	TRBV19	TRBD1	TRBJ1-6	TGTGCCAGTAAGAAAAGGGACAGCAATTCACCCCTCCACTTT	CASKKRDSNSPLHF
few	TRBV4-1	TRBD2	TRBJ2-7	TGCGCCAGCAGCCTTAGCGGGAGCGGATCCTACGAGCAGTACTTC	CASSLSGSGSYEQYF
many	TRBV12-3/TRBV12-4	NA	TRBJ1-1	TGTGCCAGCAGTTTTAGGGGGAGCAGAAACACTGAAGCTTTCTTT	CASSFRGSRNTEAFF
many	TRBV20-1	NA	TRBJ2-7	TGCAGTTGGCCGGGAGCTAACGAGCAGTACTTC	CSWPGANEQYF
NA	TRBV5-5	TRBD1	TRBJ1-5	TGTGCCAGCAGCCCTGCGGGGACAGGAGGGCAGCCCCAGCATTTT	CASSPAGTGGQPQHF
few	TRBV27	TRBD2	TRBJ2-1	TGTGCCAGCGGATCGATGGCGGGGGGGCTGGATGAGCAGTTCTTC	CASGSMAGGLDEQFF
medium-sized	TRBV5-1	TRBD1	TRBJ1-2	TGCGCCAGCAGCTTAACAGGGGGCTCTGAGTATGGCTACACCTTC	CASSLTGGSEYGYTF
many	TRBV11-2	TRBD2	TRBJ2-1	TGTGCCAGCAGCTTACTACGAGGAGGGAGGGCAGGTGAGCAGTTCTTC	CASSLLRGGRAGEQFF
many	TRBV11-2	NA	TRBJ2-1	TGTGCCAGCAGCTTAGAATATAACATTAGGGAGCAGTTCTTC	CASSLEYNIREQFF
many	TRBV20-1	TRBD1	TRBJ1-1	TGCAGTGCACCAGGCGGGACAGGGCCCAACACTGAAGCTTTCTTT	CSAPGGTGPNTEAFF
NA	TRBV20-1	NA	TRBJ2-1	TGCAGTGCTAGAGTCATGAATGAGCAGTTCTTC	CSARVMNEQFF
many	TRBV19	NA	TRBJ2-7	TGTGCCAGTAGTACCGCGCGTTTTGGCTACGAGCAGTACTTC	CASSTARFGYEQYF
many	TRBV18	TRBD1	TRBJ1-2	TGTGCCAGCTCACGGGACAGGGGCGGCTATGGCTACACCTTC	CASSRDRGGYGYTF
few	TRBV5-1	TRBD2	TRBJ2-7	TGCGCCAGCAGCTTGATGGGCGGGAGTCCCTACGAGCAGTACTTC	CASSLMGGSPYEQYF
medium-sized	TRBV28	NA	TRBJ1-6	TGTGCCAGCAGTTCGTCCGGAACAGGGTGGTCACCCCTCCACTTT	CASSSSGTGWSPLHF
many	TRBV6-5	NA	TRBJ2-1	TGTGCCAGCAGTTTCCTTTTCAACAATGAGCAGTTCTTC	CASSFLFNNEQFF
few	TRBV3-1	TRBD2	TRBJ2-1	TGTGCCAGCAGCTTCGGTAGCGGGGGGGGCTACAATGAGCAGTTCTTC	CASSFGSGGGYNEQFF
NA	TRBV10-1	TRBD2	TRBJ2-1	TGCGCCAGCAGTGCGACTAGCGGGAGTGGGTTGGATGAGCAGTTCTTC	CASSATSGSGLDEQFF
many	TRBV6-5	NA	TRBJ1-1	TGTGCCAGCAGTTACCCCAGGGCCCCTAGTGGAGCTTTCTTT	CASSYPRAPSGAFF
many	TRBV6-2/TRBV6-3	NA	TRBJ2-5	TGTGCCAGCAGCCTACTTATCCAAGAGACCCAGTACTTC	CASSLLIQETQYF
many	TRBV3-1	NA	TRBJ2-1	TGTGCCAGCAGCCCTTCCGCGACTTCCTGGACTCACTCCTACAATGAGCAGTTCTTC	CASSPSATSWTHSYNEQFF
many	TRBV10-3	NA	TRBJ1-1	TGTGCCACACATGACCGGGGACCGAACACTGAAGCTTTCTTT	CATHDRGPNTEAFF
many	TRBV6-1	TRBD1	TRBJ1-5	TGTGCCAGCAGTCCCAGAAGACAGGGTTTGGGTCAGCCCCAGCATTTT	CASSPRRQGLGQPQHF
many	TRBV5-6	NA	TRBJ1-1	TGTGCCAGCAGCTTGGCGGGGGTTGTGGCTTTCTTT	CASSLAGVVAFF
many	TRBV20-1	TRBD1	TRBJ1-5	TGCAGTGCTAGAGTGGGGACAGGCTATAGCAATCAGCCCCAGCATTTT	CSARVGTGYSNQPQHF
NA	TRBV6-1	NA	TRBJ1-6	TGTGCCAGCAGGCCCCGGGCTGAGGGTTCACCCCTCCACTTT	CASRPRAEGSPLHF
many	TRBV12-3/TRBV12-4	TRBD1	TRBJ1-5	TGTGCCAGCAGCTCAGGGGGTCAGCCCCAGCATTTT	CASSSGGQPQHF